These T cell receptor beta chains were read from a single sample in a study of identical twins. TCRdb re-analysed the 5' RACE reads in MiXCR, keeping a single row per CDR3 protein. Among roughly 710,000 distinct CDR3 sequences, less than 7% were seen once, and the ten largest hold under 2%. Sequenced input: naive T cells sorted from blood. These receptors were taken from a man between 18 and 29 years old in good health. CDR3s include the opening cysteine and the closing phenylalanine or tryptophan. A D gene is named only where the DNA matches it firmly. Clone size is given for some rows only: seen once, a few or many times, or a class if the clone is expanded.

v_gene,d_gene,abundance,j_gene,len,CDR3aa,CDR3nt
TRBV24-1,-,many,TRBJ2-5,12,CATAGSQETQYF,TGTGCCACCGCGGGATCCCAAGAGACCCAGTACTTC
TRBV9,TRBD1,many,TRBJ2-1,13,CASSTRQGYEQFF,TGTGCCAGCAGCACTCGACAGGGCTATGAGCAGTTCTTC
TRBV12-3/TRBV12-4,TRBD2,many,TRBJ2-5,16,CASSFGLAGVGETQYF,TGTGCCAGCAGTTTCGGACTAGCGGGAGTGGGAGAGACCCAGTACTTC
TRBV29-1,TRBD1,many,TRBJ1-5,13,CSVQQGGEEPQHF,TGCAGCGTTCAACAGGGGGGAGAGGAGCCCCAGCATTTT
TRBV24-1,TRBD2,few,TRBJ2-3,18,CATSDSQGLAGYTDTQYF,TGTGCCACCAGTGATTCCCAAGGACTAGCGGGGTACACAGATACGCAGTATTTT
TRBV3-1,-,many,TRBJ2-1,11,CASRNWNEQFF,TGTGCCAGCAGGAACTGGAATGAGCAGTTCTTC
TRBV27,TRBD1,many,TRBJ2-1,16,CASSLTGTGDYNEQFF,TGTGCCAGCAGTTTAACCGGGACAGGGGACTACAATGAGCAGTTCTTC
TRBV30,-,few,TRBJ1-1,13,CAWSQVSNTEAFF,TGTGCCTGGAGTCAGGTTTCGAACACTGAAGCTTTCTTT
TRBV10-3,-,many,TRBJ2-5,16,CAISEGVARPKETQYF,TGTGCCATCAGTGAGGGGGTAGCCAGACCAAAAGAGACCCAGTACTTC
TRBV6-2/TRBV6-3,-,-,TRBJ2-2,12,CASNRNTGELFF,TGTGCCAGCAATAGGAACACCGGGGAGCTGTTTTTT
TRBV5-1,-,many,TRBJ1-1,13,CASSLTRDTEAFF,TGCGCCAGCAGCTTGACCAGGGACACTGAAGCTTTCTTT
TRBV5-6,TRBD2,many,TRBJ2-5,15,CASSLVGLDGETQYF,TGTGCCAGCAGCTTGGTCGGACTAGACGGAGAGACCCAGTACTTC
TRBV3-1,-,few,TRBJ2-7,15,CASSQGYGGAYEQYF,TGTGCCAGCAGCCAAGGGTACGGAGGTGCCTACGAGCAGTACTTC
TRBV5-1,TRBD2,-,TRBJ2-1,17,CASTESGTSGSWNEQFF,TGCGCCAGCACCGAGTCCGGGACTAGCGGGAGTTGGAATGAGCAGTTCTTC
TRBV12-5,TRBD1,many,TRBJ2-5,18,CASGLFIGFGDRQETQYF,TGTGCTAGTGGTTTGTTTATCGGGTTTGGGGACAGACAAGAGACCCAGTACTTC
TRBV18,-,-,TRBJ2-1,13,CASSPNKYNEQFF,TGTGCCAGCTCACCAAACAAATACAATGAGCAGTTCTTC
TRBV27,TRBD2,many,TRBJ2-1,13,CASSGLAGAEQFF,TGTGCCAGTTCTGGGCTAGCGGGAGCTGAGCAGTTCTTC
TRBV24-1,TRBD1,-,TRBJ2-1,15,CATSDLGQGDNEQFF,TGTGCCACCAGTGATTTGGGACAGGGGGACAATGAGCAGTTCTTC
TRBV20-1,TRBD2,few,TRBJ2-3,17,CSARDLLLAGPTDTQYF,TGCAGTGCTAGAGATCTCCTACTAGCGGGGCCCACAGATACGCAGTATTTT
TRBV12-3/TRBV12-4,TRBD1,many,TRBJ1-3,16,CASQTTQGLLGNTIYF,TGTGCCAGCCAAACAACACAGGGGCTCCTCGGAAACACCATATATTTT
TRBV9,TRBD2,many,TRBJ2-1,15,CASKLGLAGGNEQFF,TGTGCCAGCAAACTGGGACTAGCGGGGGGTAATGAGCAGTTCTTC
TRBV10-2,-,many,TRBJ1-1,11,CASRADTEAFF,TGCGCCAGCAGGGCTGACACCGAAGCTTTCTTT
TRBV15,-,few,TRBJ1-1,14,CATSAVGPIQGTFF,TGTGCCACCAGCGCAGTGGGGCCCATACAGGGAACTTTCTTT
TRBV29-1,-,few,TRBJ2-2,11,CSVAPAGELFF,TGCAGCGTTGCTCCTGCGGGGGAGCTGTTTTTT
TRBV5-1,TRBD1,few,TRBJ1-5,13,CASSRDSAQPQHF,TGCGCCAGCAGCCGGGACAGCGCCCAGCCCCAGCATTTT
TRBV20-1,TRBD2,many,TRBJ2-1,17,CSARFIGEGPSYNEQFF,TGCAGTGCTAGATTCATCGGGGAGGGCCCCTCCTACAATGAGCAGTTCTTC
TRBV29-1,TRBD2,many,TRBJ2-3,15,CSVEDHGGRSDTQYF,TGCAGCGTTGAAGATCACGGCGGGAGGTCAGATACGCAGTATTTT
TRBV11-1,-,many,TRBJ1-5,11,CARTCDQPQHF,TGTGCCAGGACGTGCGATCAGCCCCAGCATTTT
TRBV4-1,-,many,TRBJ2-4,15,CASSQVWRAGNIQYF,TGCGCCAGCAGCCAAGTATGGAGGGCAGGAAACATTCAGTACTTC
TRBV5-1,TRBD1,few,TRBJ2-7,15,CASSSTGKSTYEQYF,TGCGCCAGCAGCTCGACAGGGAAGAGCACCTACGAGCAGTACTTC
TRBV7-6,-,many,TRBJ1-5,16,CASSLLVADKNQPQHF,TGTGCCAGCAGCTTATTGGTAGCGGACAAAAATCAGCCCCAGCATTTT
TRBV12-3/TRBV12-4,-,many,TRBJ1-5,15,CASSFGQGSNQPQHF,TGTGCCAGCAGTTTCGGTCAGGGCAGCAATCAGCCCCAGCATTTT
TRBV5-1,TRBD2,many,TRBJ2-2,15,CASSPGTRVPGELFF,TGCGCCAGCAGCCCCGGGACTAGAGTACCCGGGGAGCTGTTTTTT
TRBV6-1,TRBD2,many,TRBJ2-3,12,CASSEMRETQYF,TGTGCCAGCAGTGAAATGCGGGAGACCCAGTATTTT
TRBV20-1,-,few,TRBJ2-7,15,CSARDLEVSSYEQYF,TGCAGTGCTAGAGATCTGGAAGTGAGCTCCTACGAGCAGTACTTC
TRBV10-3,TRBD2,few,TRBJ2-2,18,CAITRGLAGVPNTGELFF,TGTGCCATCACTAGGGGACTAGCGGGAGTACCGAACACCGGGGAGCTGTTTTTT
TRBV12-3/TRBV12-4,-,-,TRBJ1-2,12,CASSSNNYGYTF,TGTGCCAGCAGTTCTAATAACTATGGCTACACCTTC
TRBV6-1,-,-,TRBJ1-4,14,CASSKGRPDEKLFF,TGTGCCAGCAGCAAGGGACGGCCGGACGAAAAACTGTTTTTT
TRBV19,-,-,TRBJ1-2,15,CASSRPGQSNYGYTF,TGTGCCAGTAGTAGACCAGGACAGTCTAACTATGGCTACACCTTC
TRBV5-1,TRBD1,few,TRBJ2-6,18,CASNDYVRGSPGANVLTF,TGCGCCAGCAACGATTACGTCAGGGGGAGTCCCGGGGCCAACGTCCTGACTTTC
TRBV4-2,-,many,TRBJ1-2,11,CASSQEGGYTF,TGTGCCAGCAGCCAAGAAGGTGGCTACACCTTC